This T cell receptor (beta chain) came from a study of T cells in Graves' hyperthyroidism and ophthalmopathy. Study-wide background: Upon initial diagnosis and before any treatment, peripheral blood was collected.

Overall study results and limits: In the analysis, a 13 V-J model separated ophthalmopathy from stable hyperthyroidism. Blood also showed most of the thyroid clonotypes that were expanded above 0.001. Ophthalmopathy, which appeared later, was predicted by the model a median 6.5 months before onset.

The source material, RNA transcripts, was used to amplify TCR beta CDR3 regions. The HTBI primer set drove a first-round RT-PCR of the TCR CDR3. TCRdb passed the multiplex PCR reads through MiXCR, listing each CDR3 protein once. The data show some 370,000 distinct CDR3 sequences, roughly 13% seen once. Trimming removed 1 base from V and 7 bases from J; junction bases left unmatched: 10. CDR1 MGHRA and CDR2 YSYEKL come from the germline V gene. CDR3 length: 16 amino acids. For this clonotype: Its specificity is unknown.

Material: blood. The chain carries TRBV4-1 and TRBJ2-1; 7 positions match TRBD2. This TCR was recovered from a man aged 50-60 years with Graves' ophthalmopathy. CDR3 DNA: TGCGCCAGCAGCCAAGGTGCCGAACTAGCGTGGAATGAGCAGTTCTTC. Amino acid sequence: CASSQGAELAWNEQFF.